The 8 T cell receptor beta chains listed next were all sequenced from one sample in a study of T-cell reconstitution after alpha-beta-depleted transplantation in children. Unique molecular identifiers were used to barcode this TCRbeta library. Each CDR3 protein gets one entry after TCRdb re-called the PCR reads with MiXCR. The sample includes some 500,000 distinct CDR3 sequences, approximately 29% of them seen just once. This specimen was PBMCs from the stem cell graft donor, taken from the stem cell graft. The receptors were gathered from a human donor who donated a stem cell graft to a child with aplastic anemia.

The chain recombines TRBV6-2 or TRBV6-3 with TRBJ2-1; TRBD1 is a possible D gene (6 bases). The CDR3 length is 14 residues. With 7 bases removed from V and 0 bases from J, the gap between germline ends came to 10 bases. In germline, CDR1 is MNHEY, CDR2 SVGEGT. The CDR3, as DNA: TGTGCCAGCATTAGGGGGAACTCCTACAATGAGCAGTTCTTC. Translated: CASIRGNSYNEQFF.

V is TRBV7-2 and J is TRBJ1-2; tentatively, D is TRBD1 (6 bases). There are 14 residues in the CDR3. The germline V and J ends were trimmed by 5 bases and 7 bases, with 17 bases remaining between them. From germline, CDR1 is SGHTA and CDR2 FQGNSA. CDR3 amino acids: CASSPTGTTGGYTF. CDR3 bases: TGTGCCAGCAGCCCCACAGGGACCACTGGTGGCTACACCTTC.

DNA of the CDR3: TGCGCCAGCAGCCACCGACTAGCGGGAGGGCCCTCCAATGAGCAGTTCTTC. This sequence encodes CASSHRLAGGPSNEQFF. J is TRBJ2-1 and V is TRBV5-1, with 14 bases aligning to TRBD2. The CDR3 runs to 17 residues. With V trimmed by 4 bases and J by 6 bases, 9 bases remained unmatched. In germline, CDR1 is SGHRS, CDR2 YFSETQ.

This clonotype was found a few times. In DNA form, the CDR3 reads TGCAGCGTTGTTTGGACTAGCGGGCGAGAGACCCAGTACTTC. Translated: CSVVWTSGRETQYF. This sequence joins TRBV29-1 and TRBJ2-5; 11 bases map to TRBD2. Losses at the gene ends were 4 bases for V and 4 bases for J; bases not matched to a gene: 5. The CDR3 has 14 residues. Germline CDR1 SQVTM, CDR2 ANQGSEA.

The chain combines TRBV20-1 with TRBJ2-2; 7 bases agree with TRBD1. The length of the CDR3 is 17 residues. V was clipped by 6 bases and J by 0 bases; unmatched bases: 13. Per the germline V gene, CDR1 is DFQATT and CDR2 is SNEGSKA (reference sequence). The CDR3 protein is CSAPLDRDRSNTGELFF. CDR3 sequence (DNA): TGCAGTGCCCCATTAGACAGGGATAGGTCGAACACCGGGGAGCTGTTTTTT.

Points on this clonotype: A read error may produce the germline difference seen at one junction end. The chain is built from TRBV4-3 and TRBJ2-1; D is uncertain. Germline loops: CDR1 LGHNA, CDR2 YSLEER. This CDR3 is built from 12 residues. CDR3 protein: CASSQDLRMLVF. CDR3 DNA: TGCGCCAGCAGCCAAGACCTCCGTATGCTAGTCTTC.

This clonotype was seen a few times. This chain's CDR3 is CASSQDLRRGQETQYF. CDR3 bases: TGCGCCAGCAGCCAAGATTTACGCAGGGGACAAGAGACCCAGTACTTC. This chain connects TRBV4-3 to TRBJ2-5; D perhaps matches TRBD1 (6 bases). The CDR3 has 16 amino acids. Germline assignment: CDR1 LGHNA and CDR2 YSLEER. V was trimmed by 0 bases and J by 2 bases, leaving 13 bases between them.

The genes are TRBV3-1 and TRBJ2-5, with 10 bases aligning to TRBD2. CDR1 is LGHDT and CDR2 is YNNKEL in the germline V gene (reference sequence). The J segment lost 4 bases and the V segment lost 1 base, leaving 0 bases of the junction unmatched. CDR3 length: 14 residues. The CDR3 DNA reads TGTGCCAGCAGCCAAGGGACTAGCGGAGAGACCCAGTACTTC. It translates to CASSQGTSGETQYF.